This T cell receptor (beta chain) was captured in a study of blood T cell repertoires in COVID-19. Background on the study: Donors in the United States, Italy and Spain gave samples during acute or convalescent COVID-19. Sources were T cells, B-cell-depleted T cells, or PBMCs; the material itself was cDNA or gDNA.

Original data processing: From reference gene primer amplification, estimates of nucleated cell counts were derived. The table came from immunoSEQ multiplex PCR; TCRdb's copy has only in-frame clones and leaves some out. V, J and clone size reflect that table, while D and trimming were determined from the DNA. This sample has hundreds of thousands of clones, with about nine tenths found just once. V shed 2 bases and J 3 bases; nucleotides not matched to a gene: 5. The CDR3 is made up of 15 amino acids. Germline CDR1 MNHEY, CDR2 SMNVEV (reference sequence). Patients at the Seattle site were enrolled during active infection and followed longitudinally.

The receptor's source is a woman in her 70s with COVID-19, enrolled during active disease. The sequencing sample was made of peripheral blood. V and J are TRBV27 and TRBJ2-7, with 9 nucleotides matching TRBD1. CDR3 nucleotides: TGTGCCAGCAGTTTAAGTGGACAGGGGAACTACGAGCAGTACTTC. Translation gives CASSLSGQGNYEQYF.